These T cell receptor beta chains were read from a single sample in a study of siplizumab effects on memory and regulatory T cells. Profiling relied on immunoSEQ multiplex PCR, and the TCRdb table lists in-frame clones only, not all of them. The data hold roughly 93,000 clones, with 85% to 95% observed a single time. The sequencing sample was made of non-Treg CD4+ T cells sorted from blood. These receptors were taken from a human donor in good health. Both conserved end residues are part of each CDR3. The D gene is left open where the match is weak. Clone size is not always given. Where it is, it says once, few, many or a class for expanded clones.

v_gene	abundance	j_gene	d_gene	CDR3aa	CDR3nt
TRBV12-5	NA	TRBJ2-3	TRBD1	CASGLGGGSASTDTQYF	TGTGCTAGTGGTTTGGGAGGGGGCAGTGCTAGCACAGATACGCAGTATTTT
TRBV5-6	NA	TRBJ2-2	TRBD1	CASINDRGNTGELFF	TGTGCCAGCATCAATGACAGGGGGAACACCGGGGAGCTGTTTTTT
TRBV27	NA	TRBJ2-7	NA	CASRWTDASPYEQYF	TGTGCCAGCAGATGGACAGACGCTTCCCCCTACGAGCAGTACTTC
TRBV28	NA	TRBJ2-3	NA	CAGGRASTDTQYF	TGTGCGGGGGGGCGTGCTAGCACAGATACGCAGTATTTT
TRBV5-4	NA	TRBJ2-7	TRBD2	CASSLAGEYEQYF	TGTGCCAGCAGCTTAGCGGGAGAGTACGAGCAGTACTTC
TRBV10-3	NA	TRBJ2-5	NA	CAIGPARVGETQYF	TGTGCCATCGGCCCCGCGAGGGTGGGAGAGACCCAGTACTTC
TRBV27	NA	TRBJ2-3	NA	CASSLRVWSTDTQYF	TGTGCCAGCAGTTTGAGGGTTTGGAGCACAGATACGCAGTATTTT
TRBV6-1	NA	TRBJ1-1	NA	CASLDPNTEAFF	TGTGCCAGCCTGGACCCGAACACTGAAGCTTTCTTT
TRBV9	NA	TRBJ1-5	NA	CASSLAQGQPQHF	TGTGCCAGCAGCCTCGCCCAGGGACAGCCCCAGCATTTT
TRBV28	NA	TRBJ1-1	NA	CASSWTAGTEAFF	TGTGCCAGCAGTTGGACTGCGGGCACTGAAGCTTTCTTT
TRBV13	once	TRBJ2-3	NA	CASSLGGPLGTQYF	TGTGCCAGCAGCTTAGGGGGGCCACTGGGTACGCAGTATTTT
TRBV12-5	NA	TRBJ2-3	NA	CASGLFGSDTQYF	TGTGCTAGTGGTTTATTTGGCTCCGATACGCAGTATTTT
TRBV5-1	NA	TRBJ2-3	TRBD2	CASSKTSDPDTQYF	TGCGCCAGCAGCAAGACTAGCGATCCAGATACGCAGTATTTT
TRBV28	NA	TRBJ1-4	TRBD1	CASSSSGQGDEKLFF	TGTGCCAGCAGTTCGTCGGGACAGGGTGATGAAAAACTGTTTTTT
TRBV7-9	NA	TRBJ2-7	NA	CASSSAVGTVNEQYF	TGTGCCAGCAGCTCAGCTGTGGGAACTGTGAACGAGCAGTACTTC
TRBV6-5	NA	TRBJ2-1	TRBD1	CASSYSGTGRYNEQFF	TGTGCCAGCAGTTACTCCGGGACAGGCCGTTACAATGAGCAGTTCTTC
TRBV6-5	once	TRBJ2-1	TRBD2	CASKRPSGSEQFF	TGTGCCAGCAAACGGCCTAGCGGGAGTGAGCAGTTCTTC
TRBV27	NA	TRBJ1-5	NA	CASSLDRTVGPQHF	TGTGCCAGCAGCCTCGACAGGACGGTGGGGCCCCAGCATTTT
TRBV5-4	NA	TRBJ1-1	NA	CASSLAGVQNTEAFF	TGTGCCAGCAGCTTGGCCGGGGTGCAGAACACTGAAGCTTTCTTT
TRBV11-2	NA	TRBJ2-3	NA	CASSSYVVDTQYF	TGTGCCAGCAGCTCATACGTGGTCGATACGCAGTATTTT
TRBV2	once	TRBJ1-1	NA	CASSGRGRAFF	TGTGCCAGCAGTGGCAGGGGCAGAGCTTTCTTT
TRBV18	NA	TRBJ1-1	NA	CASSPAGRTEAFF	TGTGCCAGCTCACCAGCCGGGCGGACTGAAGCTTTCTTT
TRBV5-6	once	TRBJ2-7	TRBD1	CASSAIPGQGSGEQYF	TGTGCCAGCAGCGCAATCCCGGGACAGGGTTCTGGCGAGCAGTACTTC
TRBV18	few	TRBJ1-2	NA	CASSSTRDTYGYTF	TGTGCCAGCTCATCGACCAGGGATACCTATGGCTACACCTTC
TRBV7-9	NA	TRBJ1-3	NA	CASSLTGNTIYF	TGTGCCAGCAGCTTAACTGGAAACACCATATATTTT
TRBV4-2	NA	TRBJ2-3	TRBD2	CASSHGSGRAEITDTQYF	TGTGCCAGCAGCCATGGAAGCGGGAGGGCCGAAATCACAGATACGCAGTATTTT
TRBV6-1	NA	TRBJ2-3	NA	CASTLASYTQYF	TGTGCCAGCACCTTGGCGTCTTATACGCAGTATTTT
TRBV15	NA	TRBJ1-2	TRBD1	CATSVRQGQRGYTF	TGTGCCACCAGCGTAAGACAGGGCCAAAGGGGCTACACCTTC
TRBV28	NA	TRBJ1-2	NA	CASSFGGGGSSGYTF	TGTGCCAGCAGTTTTGGTGGCGGGGGGTCGAGCGGCTACACCTTC
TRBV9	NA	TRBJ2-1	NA	CASGLRRNEQFF	TGTGCCAGCGGCCTCAGGAGGAATGAGCAGTTCTTC
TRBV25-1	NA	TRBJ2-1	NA	CASSEFGDNEQFF	TGTGCCAGCAGTGAATTTGGGGACAATGAGCAGTTCTTC
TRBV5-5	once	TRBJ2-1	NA	CASSLARVPDNEQFF	TGTGCCAGCAGCTTGGCCCGGGTGCCGGACAATGAGCAGTTCTTC
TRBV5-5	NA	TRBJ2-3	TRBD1	CASSLTGGDTQYF	TGTGCCAGCAGCTTGACAGGGGGGGATACGCAGTATTTT
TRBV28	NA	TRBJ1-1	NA	CASFLNTEAFF	TGTGCCAGCTTCTTGAACACTGAAGCTTTCTTT
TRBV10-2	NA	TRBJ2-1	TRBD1	CASGTRTGAYNEQFF	TGCGCCAGCGGTACTAGGACAGGTGCCTACAATGAGCAGTTCTTC
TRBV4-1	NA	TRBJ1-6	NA	CASSQTANSPLHF	TGCGCCAGCAGCCAGACGGCCAATTCACCCCTCCACTTT
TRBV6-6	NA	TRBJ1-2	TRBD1	CASSYSPGQGSYTF	TGTGCCAGCAGTTACTCGCCGGGACAGGGTAGCTACACCTTC
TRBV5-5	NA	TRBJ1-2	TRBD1	CASNRRQGRVNYGYTF	TGTGCCAGCAACCGAAGACAGGGGAGAGTTAACTATGGCTACACCTTC